Detailed here is one TCR beta chain. Its antigen remains undetermined. Per-nucleotide qualities are absent, and no much larger clonotype sits a single base away. TCRbeta CDR3 regions were amplified from genomic DNA using the immunoSEQ Assay, a bias-controlled multiplex PCR. In the original analysis: The number of nucleated cells in each sample was estimated from the amplification of reference gene primers within the assay. To quantify the absolute abundance of each unique TCRbeta CDR3 rearrangement, sequence reads were collapsed and filtered. Productive Simpson clonality was computed per sample as the square root of Simpson's diversity index over productive rearrangements. Imported from immuneACCESS, the table was reduced by TCRdb to in-frame sequences with V and J called. These copies leave out some clones; in studies compared against another copy, an unresolved V gene accounts for under half, and the cause of the remainder is not known. V, J and clone size reflect that table, while D and trimming were determined from the DNA. For this sample the table gives 110,000 or so clones, of which about four fifths were detected only once. The biggest ten clones account for less than 11% of the sample.

These data are taken from a study of blood T cell repertoires in COVID-19 (dated by TCRdb to about 2020). Study-level background: The collaborator samples originated in the United States, Italy and Spain and spanned the acute and convalescent phases of COVID-19. The prospective study material was composed of cDNA or gDNA derived from T cells, B-cell-depleted T cells, or PBMCs. The samples were drawn from two sources: the first 160 participants of the ongoing ImmuneRACE study, and over 1,000 subjects contributed by 6 global collaborators. Where available, HLA class I and class II types were obtained from metadata supplied by the sample provider rather than from assay-based typing. The repertoires were released in a freely available public database intended as a resource for research on the immune response to SARS-CoV-2. Nearly every sample came with metadata listing a de-identified subject ID, COVID-19 status, age in years and sex. Subjects who had been exposed to COVID-19, were actively infected with it, or had recovered from it provided the deeply sampled blood TCRbeta repertoires that made up the dataset.

The collaborating institutions used their own protocols to collect whole blood in K2EDTA tubes. For TCRbeta analysis, collaborator samples were shipped as frozen whole blood, as isolated PBMCs, or as DNA extracted from either sample type. The germline V gene (reference sequence) supplies CDR1 LNHDA and CDR2 SQIVND. The CDR3, from cysteine to phenylalanine, totals 14 residues. This entry keeps only the CDR3 DNA: 42 bases, framed from base 1. The germline ends are 11 bases apart after V is trimmed by 5 bases and J by 1 base. Broad study findings and their caveats: How much clinical and demographic metadata was included differed by source and by participant, and the metadata was provided uncurated.

This clonotype originated in a human donor in a cohort sampled during active COVID-19. The rearranged chain carries TRBV19 and TRBJ2-5; the D gene is unclear. The specimen was peripheral blood. The CDR3 corresponds to CASSPGRSQETQYF. The DNA sequence follows: TGTGCCAGTAGTCCAGGCCGCTCCCAAGAGACCCAGTACTTC.